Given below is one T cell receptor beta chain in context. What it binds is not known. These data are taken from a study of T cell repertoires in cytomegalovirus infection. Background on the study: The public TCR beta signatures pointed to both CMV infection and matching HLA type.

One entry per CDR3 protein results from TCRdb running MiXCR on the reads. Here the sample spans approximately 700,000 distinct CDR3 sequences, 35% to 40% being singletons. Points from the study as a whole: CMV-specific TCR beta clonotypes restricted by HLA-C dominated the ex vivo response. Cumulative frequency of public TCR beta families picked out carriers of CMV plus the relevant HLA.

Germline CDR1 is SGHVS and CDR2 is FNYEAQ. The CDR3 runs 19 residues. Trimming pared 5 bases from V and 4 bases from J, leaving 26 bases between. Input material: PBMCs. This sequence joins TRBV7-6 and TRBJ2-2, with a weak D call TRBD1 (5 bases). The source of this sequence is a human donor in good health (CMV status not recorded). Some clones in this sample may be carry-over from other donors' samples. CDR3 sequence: CASSPRVRGQGRVTGELFF. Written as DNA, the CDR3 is TGTGCCAGCAGCCCCCGCGTTCGTGGGCAGGGTAGGGTCACCGGGGAGCTGTTTTTT. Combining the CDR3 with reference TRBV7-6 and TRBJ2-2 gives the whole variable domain GAGVSQSPRYKVTKRGQDVALRCDPISGHVSLYWYRQALGQGPEFLTYFNYEAQQDKSGLPNDRFSAERPEGSISTLTIQRTEQRDSAMYRCASSPRVRGQGRVTGELFFGEGSRLTVL.